This section outlines one T cell receptor (beta chain) sequence together with its context. Its antigen is undetermined. This entry belongs to a study of CD8 T cells in Susac syndrome. The study sequenced TCR beta in blood CD8+ and CD4+ T cells. Study-level points and caveats: The authors acknowledged that the study's TCR sequencing and HLA analysis involved relatively few individuals.

Trimming shortened V by 6 bases and J by 2 bases, and 14 bases separated the two germline ends. This CDR3 has 14 amino acids. Random hexamers primed reverse transcription of about 0.45 to 1 ug RNA. TCRdb reanalysed the immunoSEQ multiplex PCR reads using MiXCR and keeps one entry per CDR3 protein. This table holds approximately 150,000 distinct CDR3 sequences, 90% to 95% found once. V gene TRBV12-3 or TRBV12-4 combines with J gene TRBJ2-7; tentative D call: TRBD1 (7 bases). The clonotype comes from a human donor with multiple sclerosis. Sequencing input: CD4+ T cells from PBMCs. CDR3 loop: CASSKPGGTYEQYF. The CDR3, as DNA: TGTGCCAGCAGCAAGCCAGGGGGGACCTACGAGCAGTACTTC.